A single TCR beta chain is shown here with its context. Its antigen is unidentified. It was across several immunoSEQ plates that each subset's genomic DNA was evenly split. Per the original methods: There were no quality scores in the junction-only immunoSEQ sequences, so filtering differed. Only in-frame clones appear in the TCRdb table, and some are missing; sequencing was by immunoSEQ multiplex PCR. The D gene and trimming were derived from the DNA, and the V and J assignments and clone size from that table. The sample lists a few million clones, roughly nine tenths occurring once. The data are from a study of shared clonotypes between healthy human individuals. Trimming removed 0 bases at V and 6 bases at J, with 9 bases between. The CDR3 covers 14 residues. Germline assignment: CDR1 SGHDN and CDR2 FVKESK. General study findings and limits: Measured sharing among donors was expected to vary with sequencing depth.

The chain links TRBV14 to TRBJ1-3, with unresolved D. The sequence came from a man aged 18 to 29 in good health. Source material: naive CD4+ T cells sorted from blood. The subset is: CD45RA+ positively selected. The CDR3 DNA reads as TGTGCCAGCAGCCAAGATATCCAGGCAAACACCATATATTTT. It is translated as CASSQDIQANTIYF.